This T cell receptor (beta chain) was recorded in a study of graft-versus-host responses after intestinal transplantation. On the study more broadly: Isolated intestinal, liver-intestinal, or multivisceral transplants were what recipients had. Anti-thymocyte globulin induction was given to all recipients, followed by tacrolimus and steroids for around three years. Study outcomes and limitations: GvH clones were identified in recipient marrow, with some first appearing in ileum or blood.

Here immunoSEQ multiplex PCR was the method, and the copy in TCRdb shows in-frame clones only, minus some. Altogether 100,000 or so clones are present, more than 85% being singletons, with the ten largest covering roughly 0.15%. Comments on this clone: Its antigen is undetermined.

The CDR3 is 13 residues long. From germline, CDR1 is MDHEN and CDR2 SYDVKM. Trimming cost V 4 bases and J 4 bases, with 11 bases left between them. This sequence originates from a human donor who received an intestinal transplant. V usage is TRBV28 and J usage is TRBJ2-7, with TRBD1 as a possible D gene (6 bases). Specimen: unstimulated CD4+ T cells sorted from spleen or lymph node cells, collected before intestinal transplant. The CDR3: CASSSGQTYEQYF. For the CDR3, the DNA is TGTGCCAGCAGTTCAGGACAGACTTACGAGCAGTACTTC.